The 11 T cell receptor beta chains given below trace back to one sample, sequenced in a study of shared clonotypes between healthy human individuals. Sequencing used immunoSEQ multiplex PCR; TCRdb keeps in-frame clones, though not all of them. The sample lists around 580,000 clones, 95% to 98% occurring once. It was CD45RO-negative cells, positively selected for CCR7, that made up naive CD8 cells, with terminally differentiated effector memory CD45RA+ cells excluded. Sequenced input: naive CD8+ T cells sorted from blood. These receptor sequences come from a young man in good health.

This clone came up once. V is TRBV27 and J is TRBJ2-3; tentatively, D is TRBD2 (6 bases). The germline gives CDR1 MNHEY, CDR2 SMNVEV (reference sequence). This CDR3 is 15 amino acids long. V was cut by 2 bases and J by 1 base, with 10 bases left in between. The CDR3 region has the DNA TGTGCCAGCAGTTTACGGGAGTTAGGCACAGATACGCAGTATTTT. The encoded protein is CASSLRELGTDTQYF.

This chain connects TRBV18 to TRBJ1-1; D not certain. Germline V gene sequence: CDR1 KGHSH, CDR2 LQKENI. V was pared by 6 bases and J by 4 bases, with 15 bases between. The CDR3 extends over 14 amino acids. The CDR3 sequence is CASSPKDGRTEAFF. CDR3 sequence (DNA): TGTGCCAGCTCTCCTAAGGACGGCCGCACTGAAGCTTTCTTT.

V is TRBV25-1 and J is TRBJ1-2; TRBD1 agrees at 8 bases. Germline CDR1 is MGHDK and CDR2 is SYGVNS. CDR3 size: 14 residues. Trimming cost V 3 bases and J 5 bases; bases outside gene matches: 5. Here the CDR3 DNA reads TGTGCCAGCAGTGATCAGGGGGCCTGGTATGGCTACACCTTC. Encoded protein: CASSDQGAWYGYTF.

As regards this clone: This same CDR3 is encoded by further DNA sequences in the sample. The chain joins TRBV29-1 to TRBJ2-7, with 7 bases identical to TRBD2. Germline V gene data show CDR1 as SQVTM and CDR2 as ANQGSEA. V was clipped by 3 bases and J by 4 bases; unmatched bases: 3. CDR3 length equals 12 residues. The CDR3 loop is CSVEGREYEQYF. CDR3 coding DNA: TGCAGCGTTGAGGGGCGGGAGTACGAGCAGTACTTC.

V is TRBV27 and J is TRBJ2-1; D assignment may be TRBD1 or TRBD2 (5 bases each). Trimming shortened V by 0 bases and J by 3 bases, and 6 bases separated the two germline ends. The germline V gene encodes CDR1 MNHEY and CDR2 SMNVEV (reference sequence). This CDR3 spans 14 amino acids. The CDR3 DNA reads as TGTGCCAGCAGTTTATCGGGGGACTACAATGAGCAGTTCTTC. It codes for CASSLSGDYNEQFF.

The chain couples TRBV7-2 to TRBJ1-5; D is unresolved. This CDR3 comprises 15 residues. In germline, CDR1 is SGHTA, CDR2 FQGNSA. V lost 3 bases to trimming and J lost 3 bases, with 12 bases between them. The chain's CDR3 is CASSFRWGDNQPQHF. Written as DNA, the CDR3 is TGTGCCAGCAGCTTTAGGTGGGGAGACAATCAGCCCCAGCATTTT.

In its sample, this clone was seen once. V usage is TRBV5-4 and J usage is TRBJ2-7; possibly TRBD2 for D (8 bases). Trimming cost V 4 bases and J 4 bases, with 18 bases left between them. CDR1 and CDR2 (germline): SGHNT, YYREEE (reference sequence). The CDR3 spans 15 residues. This chain's CDR3 is CASSPGGDRQYEQYF. The CDR3 DNA sequence: TGTGCCAGCAGCCCCGGGGGGGACAGACAATACGAGCAGTACTTC.

CDR3 DNA sequence: TGCGCCAGCAGCTTGGCCGGGGAGGACACCTACCCATTTACTGGGGCCAACGTCCTGACTTTC. Protein product: CASSLAGEDTYPFTGANVLTF. The J gene is TRBJ2-6, the V gene TRBV5-1; D perhaps matches TRBD2 (6 bases). V gave up 0 bases and J gave up 2 bases, with 24 bases separating them. The length of the CDR3 is 21 residues. Germline CDR1 SGHRS, CDR2 YFSETQ.

The V call is TRBV19, the J call TRBJ2-2; TRBD1 agrees at 8 bases. The germline V gene encodes CDR1 LNHDA and CDR2 SQIVND (reference sequence). Trimming at V came to 3 bases and at J to 1 base, leaving 4 bases not matched to a gene. This CDR3 comprises 16 residues. The CDR3 DNA reads TGTGCCAGTAGTATTGGCAGGGGGCGGAACACCGGGGAGCTGTTTTTT. Its protein product is CASSIGRGRNTGELFF.

This chain uses TRBV6-5 with TRBJ1-2; 8 bases agree with TRBD1. Germline V gives CDR1 MNHEY, CDR2 SVGAGI. CDR3 length equals 14 residues. Losses at the gene ends were 6 bases for V and 8 bases for J; bases not matched to a gene: 11. The CDR3 sequence is CASRFTGTGYGYTF. CDR3 nucleotides: TGTGCCAGCAGATTTACCGGGACAGGATACGGCTACACCTTC.

This chain links TRBV19 with TRBJ2-7; 9 bases align to TRBD2. CDR3 length equals 15 residues. Trimming at V came to 3 bases and at J to 3 bases, leaving 6 bases not matched to a gene. Germline lookup yields CDR1 LNHDA and CDR2 SQIVND (reference sequence). The DNA of the CDR3 is TGTGCCAGTAGTATGGCTAGCGGGATTGTCTACGAGCAGTACTTC. Translated: CASSMASGIVYEQYF.